The rows below give T cell receptor beta chains drawn from one sample of a study of blood T cell repertoires in COVID-19. The assay was immunoSEQ multiplex PCR, and TCRdb's table has in-frame clones only and misses some. This sample has fewer than 200,000 clones, with roughly 76% found just once. Sequenced input: peripheral blood. All receptors come from a woman aged 40 to 50 with COVID-19, enrolled during active disease. Each CDR3 is given with its conserved first and last residue. A D gene is named only where the DNA matches it firmly. Clone sizes are given selectively: once, few, many, or a class where the clone is expanded.

J gene | V gene | clone size | D gene | CDR3 DNA | CDR3 protein
TRBJ1-6 | TRBV11-1 | NA | NA | TGTGCCAGCAGCTTACAGGGAAAGAATTCACCCCTCCACTTT | CASSLQGKNSPLHF
TRBJ2-1 | TRBV7-8 | NA | TRBD2 | TGTGCCAGCAGCCGACGACTAGCGGGCCCCTACAATGAGCAGTTCTTC | CASSRRLAGPYNEQFF
TRBJ1-1 | TRBV9 | NA | NA | TGTGCCAGCAGCCCCTTGGGGGGGGGCCCCGATTACACTGAAGCTTTCTTT | CASSPLGGGPDYTEAFF
TRBJ1-4 | TRBV7-8 | NA | NA | TGTGCCAGCAGCTTAGCATTGAGTGGTGAAAAACTGTTTTTT | CASSLALSGEKLFF
TRBJ2-7 | TRBV14 | NA | TRBD1 | TGTGCCAGCAGCCACTATTCCGGGACAGCCTACGAGCAGTACTTC | CASSHYSGTAYEQYF
TRBJ1-5 | TRBV30 | NA | TRBD1 | TGTGCCTGGGCCGGGACAGGGGCCAATCAGCCCCAGCATTTT | CAWAGTGANQPQHF
TRBJ1-1 | TRBV18 | NA | TRBD1 | TGTGCCAGCTCACCCCAGACAGGGGCGGGCACTGAAGCTTTCTTT | CASSPQTGAGTEAFF
TRBJ2-1 | TRBV6-6 | NA | NA | TGTGCCAGCAGTTACGATACAATTGGGCAGTTCTTC | CASSYDTIGQFF
TRBJ2-1 | TRBV11-3 | NA | NA | TGTGCCAGCAGCCCCCAGGGGCGGAATGAGCAGTTCTTC | CASSPQGRNEQFF
TRBJ1-6 | TRBV7-8 | few | TRBD1 | TGTGCCAGCAGCCCCCCCGGACAGGGAGGATCACCCCTCCACTTT | CASSPPGQGGSPLHF
TRBJ2-7 | TRBV18 | NA | TRBD2 | TGTGCCAGCTCATCTCGGGAGGTGCAGTACTTC | CASSSREVQYF
TRBJ1-2 | TRBV15 | NA | TRBD1 | TGTGCCACCAGCGCCGGACAGGCGGCCTATGGCTACACCTTC | CATSAGQAAYGYTF
TRBJ1-2 | TRBV5-6 | NA | NA | TGTGCCAGCAGCGCGACAGCGTCCCCCGTCGGCTACACCTTC | CASSATASPVGYTF
TRBJ2-7 | TRBV27 | NA | TRBD2 | TGTGCCAGCAGTTCCGAAGGGAGGGTCGTAGGCGAGCAGTACTTC | CASSSEGRVVGEQYF
TRBJ2-5 | TRBV7-9 | NA | TRBD1 | TGTGCCAGCAGCTTAGGCCCTGACAGGGGTGAGACCCAGTACTTC | CASSLGPDRGETQYF
TRBJ2-1 | TRBV7-2 | NA | TRBD2 | TGTGCCAGCAGCCCATTGTTTAGCGGGGGAAGATTACTCAATGAGCAGTTCTTC | CASSPLFSGGRLLNEQFF
TRBJ2-7 | TRBV5-4 | NA | NA | TGTGCCAGCAGCTTGGGGCCAGGACTCAACTACGAGCAGTACTTC | CASSLGPGLNYEQYF
TRBJ2-7 | TRBV7-2 | NA | TRBD2 | TGTGCCAGCAGCTCCCCCAGGAGCGGGAGGGGCGAGCAGTACTTC | CASSSPRSGRGEQYF
TRBJ1-1 | TRBV6-5 | NA | TRBD1 | TGTGCCAGCAGTTACATCAGGGGGACTGAAGCTTTCTTT | CASSYIRGTEAFF
TRBJ2-7 | TRBV11-1 | NA | NA | TGTGCCAGCAGCCCGAGCGAGGGATACGAGCAGTACTTC | CASSPSEGYEQYF
TRBJ2-5 | TRBV4-2 | NA | NA | TGTGCCAGCAGCCCGGCTCTGGGGAGCAGGGAGACCCAGTACTTC | CASSPALGSRETQYF
TRBJ1-5 | TRBV9 | NA | TRBD1 | TGTGCCAGCAGCGCGACAGGGGGGAGTCAGCCCCAGCATTTT | CASSATGGSQPQHF
TRBJ2-1 | TRBV5-5 | once | TRBD1 | TGTGCCAGCAGCTTTCGAGGACAGGGGGACAATGAGCAGTTCTTC | CASSFRGQGDNEQFF
TRBJ2-6 | TRBV30 | NA | NA | TGTGCCTGGTATGTCCCAGTTGGGGCCAACGTCCTGACTTTC | CAWYVPVGANVLTF
TRBJ1-1 | TRBV23-1 | many | NA | TGCGCCAGCAGTCAAGGGAGAGGCACTGAAGCTTTCTTT | CASSQGRGTEAFF
TRBJ2-1 | TRBV6-5 | NA | TRBD2 | TGTGCCAGCAGTTACAGGCTAGCGGGAGACAATGAGCAGTTCTTC | CASSYRLAGDNEQFF
TRBJ2-1 | TRBV30 | NA | TRBD1 | TGTGCCTGGAGGGGACAGGCGCAGTTCTTC | CAWRGQAQFF
TRBJ1-5 | TRBV18 | NA | TRBD1 | TGTGCCAGCTCACCACCACCAGGGGGTAGCAATCAGCCCCAGCATTTT | CASSPPPGGSNQPQHF
TRBJ2-5 | TRBV29-1 | NA | TRBD2 | TGCAGCGCCAACCCCGGGGGGGAAGAGACCCAGTACTTC | CSANPGGEETQYF
TRBJ2-3 | TRBV6-5 | NA | TRBD2 | TGTGCCAGCAGTTACTTATCTAGCGGGAGTTCAGATACGCAGTATTTT | CASSYLSSGSSDTQYF
TRBJ2-1 | TRBV3-1/TRBV3-2 | NA | TRBD2 | TGTGCCAGCAGCCAAGATTCCCGCGGGAGAGCTCTCTATGAGCAGTTCTTC | CASSQDSRGRALYEQFF
TRBJ2-3 | TRBV7-3 | NA | NA | TGTGCCAGCAGCTTCGGGGGATTCGGCACAGATACGCAGTATTTT | CASSFGGFGTDTQYF
TRBJ2-1 | TRBV19 | NA | TRBD2 | TGTGCCAGTAGTAAACGACTAGCGGGAGATGAGCAGTTCTTC | CASSKRLAGDEQFF
TRBJ1-6 | TRBV27 | NA | NA | TGTGCCAGCAGTTTCCAGGGAAATTCACCCCTCCACTTT | CASSFQGNSPLHF
TRBJ1-2 | TRBV11-3 | NA | TRBD1 | TGTGCCAGCAGCGGACAGGTTAGGAACACCGTCTATGGCTACACCTTC | CASSGQVRNTVYGYTF
TRBJ2-1 | TRBV7-3 | NA | TRBD2 | TGTGCCAGCAGTAAACAGCGGGAGAGTGAGCAGTTCTTC | CASSKQRESEQFF
TRBJ1-1 | TRBV19 | NA | NA | TGTGCCAGTAGGCCCTTAGTGGGCATAGGTAAGGGGACTGAAGCTTTCTTT | CASRPLVGIGKGTEAFF
TRBJ2-7 | TRBV29-1 | NA | TRBD2 | TGCAGCGTCAGCGGGGGGACCTCCTACGAGCAGTACTTC | CSVSGGTSYEQYF
TRBJ2-2 | TRBV6-6 | few | NA | TGTGCCAGCAGAGGCGGAATAGGAGGCACCGGGGAGCTGTTTTTT | CASRGGIGGTGELFF
TRBJ1-2 | TRBV9 | once | TRBD1 | TGTGCCAGCAGCGTAGCTCGACAGGGCAACTATGGCTACACCTTC | CASSVARQGNYGYTF
TRBJ1-2 | TRBV19 | NA | NA | TGTGCCAGTAGTATATCTGGCAGGGACTATGGCTACACCTTC | CASSISGRDYGYTF
TRBJ1-3 | TRBV2 | NA | NA | TGTGCCAGCCCGGGATCTTTAGGAAACACCATATATTTT | CASPGSLGNTIYF
TRBJ2-3 | TRBV18 | NA | TRBD2 | TGTGCCAGCTCACCCCCGGGGCTAGCGGACACAGATACGCAGTATTTT | CASSPPGLADTDTQYF